The 19 T cell receptor beta chains reported below all come from one sample, sequenced in a study of cytomegalovirus exposure and HLA in healthy donors (dated by TCRdb to 2015 to 2018). Library generation was performed with the immunoSEQ multiplex PCR assay. For the multiplex PCR, a mixture combining 60 forward primers for TCR Vbeta segments and 13 reverse primers for TCR Jbeta segments was used. The immuneACCESS repertoire file appears here via TCRdb, limited to in-frame rearrangements. These files lack a portion of the clones; in checked studies, under half of the deficit traces to unresolved V genes, and the cause of the others is not known. Counted in this sample were 100,000 to 150,000 clones; 65% to 80% of them appeared once. The ten largest clones represent over 10% of the sample. Sequencing was carried out using PBMCs. The receptors stem from a woman between 40 and 55 years old in good health and CMV-seropositive.

The V gene is TRBV2, the J gene TRBJ1-5, with TRBD1 as a possible D gene (5 bases). Germline lookup yields CDR1 SNHLY and CDR2 FYNNEI. V was trimmed by 4 bases and J by 2 bases, leaving 15 bases between them. The CDR3 consists of 16 residues. In DNA form, the CDR3 reads TGTGCCAGCAGTGGGGCGACAGAGTCTCGCAATCAGCCCCAGCATTTT. This encodes CASSGATESRNQPQHF.

This chain joins TRBV4-1 and TRBJ1-2, with TRBD1 as a possible D gene (5 bases). The CDR3 totals 17 residues. The V gene's germline CDR1 is MGHRA and CDR2 YSYEKL. V was clipped by 0 bases and J by 4 bases, with 18 bases between them. In DNA, the CDR3 is TGCGCCAGCAGCCAAGATTGGGGGGAAGGGTCGGTCTATGGCTACACCTTC. Its protein product is CASSQDWGEGSVYGYTF.

In its sample, this clone was seen once. This chain links TRBV20-1 with TRBJ2-5; no clear D gene. The J call may be in error: the DNA end matches TRBJ2-7 better. CDR1 is DFQATT and CDR2 is SNEGSKA in the germline V gene (reference sequence). This CDR3 contains 10 residues. The CDR3 sequence is CSASFYEQYF. The CDR3 DNA reads TGCAGTGCTAGTTTCTACGAGCAGTACTTC.

DNA for the CDR3: TGTGCCAGCAGCTTTACTAGCGCCACAGATACGCAGTATTTT. This encodes CASSFTSATDTQYF. This chain joins TRBV11-2 and TRBJ2-3; 7 bases agree with TRBD2. Trimming cost V 3 bases and J 2 bases; bases outside gene matches: 2. The CDR3 has 14 amino acids. Per the germline V gene, CDR1 is SGHAT and CDR2 is FQNNGV.

The chain has TRBV18 and TRBJ1-2, with TRBD1 matching 9 bases. Germline V gene lookup returns CDR1 KGHSH and CDR2 LQKENI. The CDR3 length is 14 residues. The trim removed 3 bases at V and 8 bases at J, leaving 7 bases unmatched. CDR3 loop: CASSPGTGPDGYTF. As DNA, the CDR3 is TGTGCCAGCTCACCCGGGACAGGGCCGGACGGCTACACCTTC.

This chain links TRBV6-1 with TRBJ2-7; 7 nucleotides align to TRBD1. The CDR3 loop spans 15 amino acids. Germline CDR1 reads MNHNS; CDR2 reads SASEGT. J was trimmed by 2 bases and V by 3 bases; bases with no gene match: 7. The CDR3 DNA reads TGTGCCAGCAGTGAGGTGACAGGGTCCCCCTACGAGCAGTACTTC. Translated, it gives CASSEVTGSPYEQYF.

This clone was recorded a few times. The rearrangement uses TRBV25-1 and TRBJ2-7; perhaps TRBD2 as D (7 bases). V was cut by 6 bases and J by 1 base, with 16 bases left in between. CDR1 MGHDK and CDR2 SYGVNS come from the germline V gene. CDR3 length: 15 amino acids. CDR3 nucleotides: TGTGCCAGCAGGATCGGGGGGCCTCGATCCTACGAGCAGTACTTC. Amino acids: CASRIGGPRSYEQYF.

In regard to this clone: The same CDR3 is also encoded by other DNA sequences in this sample. The rearrangement uses TRBV28 and TRBJ1-1, with a possible D match to TRBD1 (5 bases). CDR3 length equals 12 residues. Between the trimmed V and J ends, which lost 1 base and 8 bases, there was a span of 8 bases. From germline, CDR1 is MDHEN and CDR2 SYDVKM. The CDR3 coding sequence is TGTGCCAGCAGTTTATCTCCAGGGGAAGCTTTCTTT. Its translation: CASSLSPGEAFF. Together with reference TRBV28 and TRBJ1-1, the CDR3 gives the full variable domain: DVKVTQSSRYLVKRTGEKVFLECVQDMDHENMFWYRQDPGLGLRLIYFSYDVKMKEKGDIPEGYSVSREKKERFSLILESASTNQTSMYLCASSLSPGEAFFGQGTRLTVV.

The genes are TRBV10-2 and TRBJ1-3, with TRBD1 matching 7 bases. This CDR3 comprises 13 residues. The V gene's germline CDR1 is WSHSY and CDR2 SAAADI. Losses at the gene ends were 8 bases for V and 4 bases for J; bases not matched to a gene: 5. As DNA, the CDR3 is TGCGCCAGCCAGGGGGATACGGGAAACACCATATATTTT. Residues: CASQGDTGNTIYF.

The V gene is TRBV6-1, the J gene TRBJ1-5, with a tentative D call TRBD1 (5 bases). Germline V gene sequence: CDR1 MNHNS, CDR2 SASEGT. V lost 0 bases to trimming and J lost 4 bases, with 10 bases between them. This CDR3 is 15 amino acids long. The CDR3 nucleotides are TGTGCCAGCAGTGAAGCGCTCAGGGTGAATCAGCCCCAGCATTTT. It yields the protein CASSEALRVNQPQHF.

This clone was seen only once. The rearrangement links TRBV10-2 to TRBJ2-5, with 13 positions matching TRBD2. V lost 8 bases to trimming and J lost 5 bases; unmatched junction nucleotides: 5. This CDR3 is built from 14 residues. CDR1 and CDR2 (germline): WSHSY, SAAADI. Here the CDR3 reads CASRLAGGRETQYF. The CDR3 region has the DNA TGCGCCAGCCGACTAGCGGGAGGACGGGAGACCCAGTACTTC.

The V and J genes are TRBV7-2 and TRBJ2-5, with 8 bases fitting TRBD2. Judging by the DNA end, TRBJ2-7 fits better; the J call may be wrong. Per germline, CDR1 SGHTA and CDR2 FQGNSA. This CDR3 region has 15 residues. The CDR3 DNA is TGTGCCAGCAGCTTATTTCCGGGAGGGCGGAACGAGCAGTACTTC. It codes for CASSLFPGGRNEQYF.

This chain connects TRBV7-8 to TRBJ1-1; a possible D gene is TRBD1 (6 bases). This CDR3 spans 13 amino acids. Trimming cost V 5 bases and J 4 bases, with 11 bases left between them. CDR1 and CDR2 from the germline V gene are SGHVS and FQNEAQ. CDR3 protein: CASSKGGATEAFF. CDR3 DNA sequence: TGTGCCAGCAGCAAAGGGGGTGCCACTGAAGCTTTCTTT. Combining the CDR3 with reference TRBV7-8 and TRBJ1-1 gives the whole variable domain GAGVSQSPRYKVAKRGQDVALRCDPISGHVSLFWYQQALGQGPEFLTYFQNEAQLDKSGLPSDRFFAERPEGSVSTLKIQRTQQEDSAVYLCASSKGGATEAFFGQGTRLTVV.

The chain links TRBV2 to TRBJ1-4, with D possibly being TRBD1 (5 bases). Trimming took off 8 bases at V and 6 bases at J, with 13 bases between the two ends. CDR3 length equals 13 residues. From germline, CDR1 is SNHLY and CDR2 FYNNEI. The CDR3 DNA reads TGTGCCAGCGGGCAGGGTAATTATGAAAAACTGTTTTTT. Its protein product is CASGQGNYEKLFF.

This clone has a handful of counts. The CDR3 sequence is CASSPSGHPNTEAFF. The CDR3 coding sequence is TGTGCCAGCAGCCCTTCGGGACATCCGAACACTGAAGCTTTCTTT. The chain couples TRBV6-6 to TRBJ1-1; maybe TRBD1 (6 bases). The V gene lost 6 bases and the J gene lost 1 base, with 15 bases spanning the gap. This CDR3 is 15 amino acids long. From germline, CDR1 is MNHNY and CDR2 SVGAGI (reference sequence).

The V gene is TRBV28, the J gene TRBJ2-1; 12 bases agree with TRBD2. CDR1 and CDR2 from the germline V gene are MDHEN and SYDVKM. The CDR3 length is 16 residues. Trimming took 5 bases from V and 3 from J; bases not matched to a gene: 5. The CDR3 region is CASSHKGLAGYNEQFF. CDR3 DNA sequence: TGTGCCAGCAGTCATAAGGGACTAGCGGGCTACAATGAGCAGTTCTTC. Together with reference TRBV28 and TRBJ2-1, the CDR3 gives the full variable domain: DVKVTQSSRYLVKRTGEKVFLECVQDMDHENMFWYRQDPGLGLRLIYFSYDVKMKEKGDIPEGYSVSREKKERFSLILESASTNQTSMYLCASSHKGLAGYNEQFFGPGTRLTVL.

The J gene is TRBJ2-2, the V gene TRBV29-1; weak D call: TRBD1 (7 bases). The CDR3 is 14 amino acids. Germline V lookup: CDR1 SQVTM, CDR2 ANQGSEA. Deletions cut 7 bases from V and 4 bases from J, with 16 bases between. The CDR3 region has the DNA TGCAGCGCTGGAGGGGGCTCTGGCACCGGGGAGCTGTTTTTT. Translated, it gives CSAGGGSGTGELFF.

V and J are TRBV9 and TRBJ2-7, with TRBD1 matching over 9 bases. CDR1 and CDR2 (germline): SGDLS, YYNGEE. The CDR3 consists of 14 residues. The V segment lost 4 bases and the J segment 5 bases; nucleotides outside the gene matches: 7. The CDR3 loop is CASSFGTGKDEQYF. As DNA, the CDR3 is TGTGCCAGCAGCTTTGGGACAGGGAAGGACGAGCAGTACTTC.

Concerning this clone: The germline gene is not matched at one end of the junction; a read error may be the cause. The genes are TRBV5-1 and TRBJ1-2, with 12 bases identical to TRBD1. The CDR3 runs to 14 residues. From germline, CDR1 is SGHRS and CDR2 YFSETQ. As DNA, the CDR3 is TGTGCCAGCAGCCCGGGACAGGGGGCTTGGGGCTACACCTTC. Translated: CASSPGQGAWGYTF.